A single sample gave rise to the 23 T cell receptor beta chains below, sequenced in a study of blood T cell repertoires in COVID-19. Sequenced by immunoSEQ multiplex PCR; TCRdb stores in-frame clones only, minus some. Here the sample spans some 300,000 clones, about 90% being singletons. The source material was PBMCs or T cells enriched from blood (not recorded which). These receptors came from a woman aged 25 to 45 who had recovered from COVID-19.

The chain is built from TRBV19 and TRBJ2-7; 10 positions agree with TRBD1. V lost 3 bases, J lost 0 bases, and 11 bases stayed unmatched. CDR3 length equals 18 residues. The germline V gene has CDR1 LNHDA and CDR2 SQIVND (reference sequence). The CDR3 coding sequence is TGTGCCAGTAGTATGCGGTATATGGGACAGGGGAGCTCCTACGAGCAGTACTTC. Encoded protein: CASSMRYMGQGSSYEQYF. Complete variable domain (other parts from reference TRBV19 and TRBJ2-7): DGGITQSPKYLFRKEGQNVTLSCEQNLNHDAMYWYRQDPGQGLRLIYYSQIVNDFQKGDIAEGYSVSREKKESFPLTVTSAQKNPTAFYLCASSMRYMGQGSSYEQYFGPGTRLTVT.

This chain connects TRBV10-2 to TRBJ2-1, with 10 positions matching TRBD2. Germline V CDR1 and CDR2: WSHSY, SAAADI. The J segment lost 4 bases and the V segment lost 9 bases, leaving 9 bases of the junction unmatched. The CDR3 length is 15 residues. In nucleotides, the CDR3 is TGCGCCAGTCATATTAGCGGGGGGATTTACAATGAGCAGTTCTTC. Translated, it gives CASHISGGIYNEQFF.

The J gene is TRBJ1-1, the V gene TRBV7-2; possibly TRBD1 for D (5 bases). Trimming took 3 bases from V and 0 from J, leaving 8 bases between them. The CDR3 spans 14 residues. Germline V lookup: CDR1 SGHTA, CDR2 FQGNSA. The CDR3 region has the DNA TGTGCCAGCAGCTTCAGGACATTGAACACTGAAGCTTTCTTT. This translates into CASSFRTLNTEAFF.

Regarding this clone: Other DNA sequences in the same sample also yield this CDR3. The genes are TRBV19 and TRBJ2-3; TRBD2 aligns across 10 bases. Germline loops: CDR1 LNHDA, CDR2 SQIVND (reference sequence). V lost 3 bases and J lost 1; bases outside the gene matches: 1. The CDR3 spans 15 residues. In nucleotides, the CDR3 is TGTGCCAGTAGTATCGGACTAGCGGGCACAGATACGCAGTATTTT. As protein: CASSIGLAGTDTQYF.

This clone was recorded a few times. The chain links TRBV28 to TRBJ1-1; D gene uncertain. CDR3 length: 11 residues. Germline CDR1 MDHEN, CDR2 SYDVKM. Deletions cut 8 bases from V and 6 bases from J, with 10 bases between. Here the CDR3 DNA reads TGTGCCAGCTTAAGCAGGTCTGAAGCTTTCTTT. Translating it yields CASLSRSEAFF.

CDR3 nucleotides: TGTGCCAGCAGTGAAGTCAGTAATTCACCCCTCCACTTT. Protein product: CASSEVSNSPLHF. V is TRBV2 and J is TRBJ1-6; D is uncertain. Per germline, CDR1 SNHLY and CDR2 FYNNEI. V gave up 1 base and J gave up 6 bases, with 4 bases separating them. CDR3 length equals 13 residues.

The genes are TRBV28 and TRBJ1-6, with 10 bases identical to TRBD1. Germline V gene sequence: CDR1 MDHEN, CDR2 SYDVKM. J gave up 9 bases and V 6 bases, and 14 bases lay outside the gene matches. The CDR3 has 17 amino acids. CDR3 in DNA: TGTGCCAGCAGGGGGTCCCAACCGGGACAGGGGATTTCACCCCTCCACTTT. It translates to CASRGSQPGQGISPLHF.

This clone has only a few counts. The chain couples TRBV5-4 to TRBJ2-1, with D maybe TRBD1 (6 bases). Trimming took 7 bases from V and 1 from J, leaving 9 bases between them. The CDR3 extends over 13 amino acids. CDR1 and CDR2 (germline): SGHNT, YYREEE (reference sequence). CDR3 loop: CASGGGSYNEQFF. CDR3 nucleotides: TGTGCCAGCGGGGGCGGATCCTACAATGAGCAGTTCTTC.

The J gene is TRBJ1-5, the V gene TRBV11-2, with 7 bases that match TRBD1. There are 14 residues in the CDR3. Germline V gene sequence: CDR1 SGHAT, CDR2 FQNNGV. The junction had 1 base not matched to a gene; V was cut back by 3 bases and J by 2 bases. The CDR3 DNA is TGTGCCAGCAGCTTCGGACAGGGCAATCAGCCCCAGCATTTT. Protein: CASSFGQGNQPQHF.

This clone was observed many times. V and J are TRBV3-1 (or the pseudogene TRBV3-2) and TRBJ2-7; 13 nucleotides line up with TRBD2. Germline CDR1 and CDR2: LGHDT and YNNKEL (reference sequence). V was pared by 3 bases and J by 7 bases, with 6 bases of the junction left unmatched. The CDR3 extends over 15 amino acids. CDR3 nucleotide sequence: TGTGCCAGCAGCCAGCTACTAGCGGGGGGGCGAGAGCAGTACTTC. Its protein is CASSQLLAGGREQYF.

The chain joins TRBV6-5 to TRBJ1-2; D possibly corresponds to TRBD1 (5 bases). Germline loops: CDR1 MNHEY, CDR2 SVGAGI. This CDR3 comprises 15 residues. The V end lost 6 bases, the J end lost 4 bases, and 18 bases lay between the germline ends. CDR3 amino acids: CASSASQGTSYGYTF. In DNA form, the CDR3 reads TGTGCCAGCAGCGCCTCCCAGGGTACTTCCTATGGCTACACCTTC.

The J gene is TRBJ2-4, the V gene TRBV5-8, with D tentatively TRBD1 (5 bases). Germline V gene data show CDR1 as SGHTS and CDR2 as YDEGEE. Deletions cut 0 bases from V and 0 bases from J, with 10 bases between. The CDR3 is 16 residues long. The CDR3 sequence is CASSLGTHLAKNIQYF. Written as DNA, the CDR3 is TGTGCCAGCAGCTTGGGGACACATCTAGCCAAAAACATTCAGTACTTC.

CDR3 protein: CSAGGPETQYF. The CDR3 bases are TGCAGTGCTGGCGGGCCGGAGACCCAGTACTTC. The rearrangement uses TRBV20-1 and TRBJ2-5; D perhaps matches TRBD2 (5 bases). CDR1 is DFQATT, CDR2 SNEGSKA, per germline (reference sequence). V lost 5 bases and J 5 bases, leaving 9 bases between the germline ends. There are 11 residues in the CDR3.

The chain has TRBV30 and TRBJ1-6; D may be TRBD1 (5 bases). V was trimmed by 2 bases and J by 4 bases, leaving 18 bases between them. The CDR3 loop spans 17 amino acids. Germline CDR1 reads GTSNPN; CDR2 reads SVGIG (reference sequence). The CDR3 nucleotides are TGTGCCTGGAGTATCTCGCGGGGGGTGGAGTATAATTCACCCCTCCACTTT. It encodes CAWSISRGVEYNSPLHF.

The chain employs TRBV5-4 and TRBJ1-2, with D maybe TRBD1 (5 bases). Germline V gene lookup returns CDR1 SGHNT and CDR2 YYREEE (reference sequence). The ends were cut back, 3 bases at V and 5 bases at J, with 11 bases in the middle. The CDR3 extends over 13 amino acids. As DNA, the CDR3 is TGTGCCAGCAGCTCTGGACAAGCATATGGCTACACCTTC. This codes for CASSSGQAYGYTF.

This clone was detected a few times. The CDR3 DNA reads TGTGCCAGCAGCGTCCTCGGAGTGACAGACTATGGCTACACCTTC. It encodes CASSVLGVTDYGYTF. The chain joins TRBV9 to TRBJ1-2; possibly TRBD1 for D (5 bases). CDR3 length: 15 amino acids. From germline, CDR1 is SGDLS and CDR2 YYNGEE. V lost 2 bases, J lost 3 bases, and 14 bases lay in between.

The chain couples TRBV7-2 to TRBJ1-5; D gene uncertain. Germline V gene sequence: CDR1 SGHTA, CDR2 FQGNSA. V was shortened by 7 bases and J by 7 bases, with 20 bases between the two germline ends. The CDR3 runs to 15 residues. The CDR3 spells CASTPERGRNQPQHF. Here the CDR3 DNA reads TGTGCCAGCACCCCTGAACGTGGCAGAAACCAGCCCCAGCATTTT.

This clone appeared a few times. CDR3 sequence (DNA): TGTGCCACCGAGTACGATGGCTACACCTTC. It codes for CATEYDGYTF. The chain links TRBV28 to TRBJ1-2; D gene ambiguous. V was pared by 10 bases and J by 6 bases, with 9 bases between. This CDR3 is 10 amino acids long. Germline-derived CDR1 and CDR2 are MDHEN and SYDVKM.

The chain couples TRBV5-1 to TRBJ2-3, with TRBD1 identical over 8 bases. The CDR3 spans 17 residues. CDR1 is SGHRS, CDR2 YFSETQ, per germline. The V gene end was trimmed by 0 bases and the J gene end by 2 bases; junction bases not matched to a gene: 8. The CDR3 nucleotides are TGCGCCAGCAGCTTGGGGTGGACAGGGACCCCCACAGATACGCAGTATTTT. The encoded protein is CASSLGWTGTPTDTQYF.

The count of this clone is one. CDR3 region: CTSSQFRDTSYEQYF. Written as DNA, the CDR3 is TGCACCAGCAGCCAATTCCGGGACACCTCCTACGAGCAGTACTTC. The genes are TRBV1 and TRBJ2-7; TRBD1 is the table's D call and was not checked against the DNA. TRBV1 is deemed a pseudogene. CDR3 length equals 15 residues.

This rearrangement joins TRBV27 to TRBJ2-7, with D unresolved. Trimming removed 2 bases at V and 5 bases at J, with 19 bases between. The CDR3 extends over 16 amino acids. Germline CDR1 reads MNHEY; CDR2 reads SMNVEV (reference sequence). The CDR3 here is CASSLGSGGEIHEQYF. Written as DNA, the CDR3 is TGTGCCAGCAGTTTAGGTTCCGGCGGAGAAATCCACGAGCAGTACTTC.

This clone was observed a single time. J is TRBJ1-1 and V is TRBV29-1; D is perhaps TRBD1 (5 bases). The CDR3 totals 13 residues. Per germline, CDR1 SQVTM and CDR2 ANQGSEA. The V end lost 5 bases, the J end lost 3 bases, and 13 bases lay between the germline ends. This CDR3 reads CSVSLGVYTEAFF. In nucleotides, the CDR3 is TGCAGCGTTTCTTTAGGGGTGTACACTGAAGCTTTCTTT.

The chain is built from TRBV6-5 and TRBJ2-1; 8 bases map to TRBD2. The CDR3 is 13 residues long. V was clipped by 2 bases and J by 6 bases; unmatched bases: 0. Germline-derived CDR1 and CDR2 are MNHEY and SVGAGI. Written as DNA, the CDR3 is TGTGCCAGCAGTTACGGACTAGCCAATGAGCAGTTCTTC. It codes for CASSYGLANEQFF.